This is a list of T cell receptor beta chains from one sample in a study of OX40 agonist ivuxolimab in advanced cancers. Repertoires were generated with immunoSEQ multiplex PCR, while TCRdb's copy carries only in-frame clones and drops some. The repertoire holds roughly 70,000 clones, with roughly nine tenths as singletons. The material sequenced was CD4+ or CD8+ T cells sorted from blood, taken in a trial of the OX40 agonist ivuxolimab. The receptors originated from an adult with an advanced solid tumor such as melanoma, head and neck, liver or kidney cancer. Each CDR3 is given with its conserved first and last residue. The D gene is left open where the match is weak. Part of the rows lack a size; the others show once, few, many or a class for expanded clones.

v_gene	abundance	d_gene	j_gene	CDR3nt	CDR3aa
TRBV6-1	-	-	TRBJ1-1	TGTGCCACCCAAAGGACTGAAGCTTTCTTT	CATQRTEAFF
TRBV7-8	once	-	TRBJ1-5	TGTGCCAGCAGCTTAAACGTCCGTAGCAATCAGCCCCAGCATTTT	CASSLNVRSNQPQHF
TRBV25-1	-	-	TRBJ1-2	TGTGCCAGCAGTGGATCTTTTAACTATGGCTACACCTTC	CASSGSFNYGYTF
TRBV7-2	-	-	TRBJ1-1	TGTGCCAGCAGCTCAGGACCTGGCACTGAAGCTTTCTTT	CASSSGPGTEAFF
TRBV27	few	-	TRBJ1-2	TGTGCCAGCAGGGACAGAACCGATAACTATGGCTACACCTTC	CASRDRTDNYGYTF
TRBV4-1	once	TRBD1	TRBJ1-6	TGCGCCAGCAGAGCCGGGACAGGGGGGTCACCCCTCCACTTT	CASRAGTGGSPLHF
TRBV29-1	-	-	TRBJ2-3	TGCAGCGCCAAAGTAGGGGGGCCAGATACGCAGTATTTT	CSAKVGGPDTQYF
TRBV28	-	-	TRBJ2-7	TGTGCCAGCAGGACGGGAGCAGGATCCGAGCAGTACTTC	CASRTGAGSEQYF
TRBV5-3	-	-	TRBJ1-4	TGTGCCAGAAGCACCCCGGGACACCCTAATGAAAAACTGTTTTTT	CARSTPGHPNEKLFF
TRBV21-1	once	-	TRBJ2-5	TGCGCCAGCAGCAAAGGAGGCGGCCAGGGTGTGGAGACCCAGTACTTC	CASSKGGGQGVETQYF
TRBV11-2	-	-	TRBJ2-7	TGTGCCAGCAGCTTAGCGGAGTACGAGCAGTACTTC	CASSLAEYEQYF
TRBV6-5	-	-	TRBJ2-7	TGTGCCAGCAGGAGCATAGGCGAGCAGTACTTC	CASRSIGEQYF
TRBV5-5	-	TRBD2	TRBJ2-1	TGTGCCAGCAGCTTGGTGGCTAGCGGGAGAGATGAGCAGTTCTTC	CASSLVASGRDEQFF
TRBV2	-	-	TRBJ2-1	TGTGCCAGCAGTGGACAGGTTAGCTCCTACAATGAGCAGTTCTTC	CASSGQVSSYNEQFF
TRBV4-3	-	-	TRBJ2-5	TGCGCCAGCAGCCAGATAATAGGAGAGACCCAGTACTTC	CASSQIIGETQYF
TRBV5-4	few	-	TRBJ2-3	TGTGCCAGCAGCCAGGGCAGGGACACAGATACGCAGTATTTT	CASSQGRDTDTQYF
TRBV9	-	-	TRBJ2-1	TGTGCCAGCAGCGTAGTCTCGCGTGCCCCCCCCAATGAGCAGTTCTTC	CASSVVSRAPPNEQFF
TRBV10-2	-	-	TRBJ2-7	TGCGCCAGCAGGGTGGACAATTCCTACGAGCAGTACTTC	CASRVDNSYEQYF
TRBV7-3	-	TRBD2	TRBJ2-3	TGTGCCAGCAGCTCCCATCCTCTAGCGGGATACACAGATACGCAGTATTTT	CASSSHPLAGYTDTQYF
TRBV9	once	TRBD2	TRBJ2-1	TGTGCCAGCACCCGACTAGCGGGTATCTCCTACAATGAGCAGTTCTTC	CASTRLAGISYNEQFF
TRBV28	-	-	TRBJ2-2	TGTGCCAGCAGTAATTGGGGAAGGGCGAACACCGGGGAGCTGTTTTTT	CASSNWGRANTGELFF
TRBV11-2	few	TRBD1	TRBJ2-7	TGTGCCAGCAGCTTAGGAGGGACAGGGTCGCTCCGGCGAGGGCAGTACTTC	CASSLGGTGSLRRGQYF